One sample yielded the 27 T cell receptor beta chains listed below, sequenced in a study of siplizumab effects on memory and regulatory T cells. Some clones are missing from TCRdb's copy, which holds only in-frame ones; the method was immunoSEQ multiplex PCR. The sample shows more than 60,000 clones, 85% to 95% of them seen only once. The sample taken for sequencing was CD8+ T cells sorted from blood. These receptors originate from a human donor in good health.

This chain uses TRBV27 with TRBJ1-3; D not certain. The V end lost 7 bases, the J end lost 0 bases, and 16 bases lay between the germline ends. Germline V gene data show CDR1 as MNHEY and CDR2 as SMNVEV (reference sequence). CDR3 size: 16 residues. The CDR3 region is CASTSVGPSSGNTIYF. Here the CDR3 DNA reads TGTGCCAGCACCTCGGTCGGGCCGAGCTCTGGAAACACCATATATTTT.

The CDR3 protein is CASSSSGSPLHF. CDR3 bases: TGTGCCAGCAGCTCCTCAGGGTCACCCCTCCACTTT. The chain joins TRBV5-6 to TRBJ1-6; D might be TRBD1 (5 bases). CDR3 size: 12 residues. V lost 3 bases, J lost 10 bases, and 8 bases lay in between. Germline V CDR1 and CDR2: SGHDT, YYEEEE. The entire variable domain, with the rest obtained from reference TRBV5-6 and TRBJ1-6, is as follows: DAGVTQSPTHLIKTRGQQVTLRCSPKSGHDTVSWYQQALGQGPQFIFQYYEEEERQRGNFPDRFSGHQFPNYSSELNVNALLLGDSALYLCASSSSGSPLHFGNGTRLTVT.

The gene calls are TRBV6-5 and TRBJ2-5; D gene uncertain. Germline V lookup: CDR1 MNHEY, CDR2 SVGAGI. The CDR3 length is 15 residues. The V and J ends lost 0 bases and 0 bases respectively, with 8 bases between them. CDR3 coding DNA: TGTGCCAGCAGTTACTCGAGGTCAAACCAAGAGACCCAGTACTTC. This sequence encodes CASSYSRSNQETQYF.

CDR3: CASTRDRMENLNTEAFF. CDR3 bases: TGCGCCAGCACTCGGGACAGGATGGAAAATTTGAACACTGAAGCTTTCTTT. The gene calls are TRBV23-1 and TRBJ1-1, with 8 bases that match TRBD1. TRBV23-1 falls under the ORF class, with uncertain function. V shed 7 bases and J 0 bases; nucleotides not matched to a gene: 13. The CDR3 loop spans 17 amino acids.

The chain is built from TRBV4-2 and TRBJ2-7; no clear D. V was pared by 0 bases and J by 1 base, with 7 bases between. This CDR3 is 14 amino acids long. The germline V gene has CDR1 LGHNA and CDR2 YNFKEQ. The CDR3 region is CASSQDVSSYEQYF. DNA for the CDR3: TGTGCCAGCAGCCAAGATGTCTCTTCCTACGAGCAGTACTTC.

This clone was observed a single time. The rearrangement uses TRBV5-3 and TRBJ2-2; D not certain. TRBV5-3 falls under the ORF class, with uncertain function. V lost 1 base and J lost 5, with 15 bases in between. The CDR3 runs 16 residues. The CDR3 is CARSLFDPVLTGELFF. The CDR3 nucleotides read TGTGCCAGAAGCTTGTTCGACCCAGTTCTGACCGGGGAGCTGTTTTTT.

This clone was observed a handful of times. The chain recombines TRBV7-7 with TRBJ1-5; D uncertain. The CDR3 length is 13 residues. Germline values: CDR1 SSHAT, CDR2 FNYEAQ (reference sequence). Trimming took 0 bases from V and 7 from J, leaving 7 bases between them. The CDR3 protein is CASSLAIGQPQHF. The CDR3 DNA reads TGTGCCAGCAGCTTAGCGATTGGCCAGCCCCAGCATTTT. Variable domain in full (rest from reference TRBV7-7 and TRBJ1-5): GAGVSQSPRYKVTKRGQDVTLRCDPISSHATLYWYQQALGQGPEFLTYFNYEAQPDKSGLPSDRFSAERPEGSISTLTIQRTEQRDSAMYRCASSLAIGQPQHFGDGTRLSIL.

The chain couples TRBV4-1 to TRBJ2-5, with D possibly being TRBD1 (5 bases). Germline CDR1 reads MGHRA; CDR2 reads YSYEKL. V lost 1 base and J lost 5, with 11 bases in between. This CDR3 spans 14 amino acids. CDR3 bases: TGCGCCAGCAGCCAAGTAGGGGATGGGGAGACCCAGTACTTC. It yields the protein CASSQVGDGETQYF.

This chain uses TRBV7-2 with TRBJ2-7; no firm D call. Trimming left V 4 bases short and J 0 bases short, with 13 bases between. This CDR3 has 15 residues. Germline lookup yields CDR1 SGHTA and CDR2 FQGNSA. In DNA, the CDR3 is TGTGCCAGCAGCTCCGGCCTGCCAAGCTCCTACGAGCAGTACTTC. Translating it yields CASSSGLPSSYEQYF.

The chain is built from TRBV21-1 and TRBJ1-5. TRBV21-1 is given as a pseudogene. The CDR3 runs to 17 residues. In DNA form, the CDR3 reads TGTGCCAGCAGTCGGTTGCTACTACATTGGCATCATCAGCCCCAGCATTTT. Its protein is CASSRLLLHWHHQPQHF.

The chain combines TRBV7-6 with TRBJ1-1; maybe TRBD1 (5 bases). From germline, CDR1 is SGHVS and CDR2 FNYEAQ. The CDR3 is 14 residues long. Trimming removed 8 bases at V and 2 bases at J, with 15 bases between. The DNA for the CDR3 is TGTGCCAGCCGCCCCGGGGCTATAAACACTGAAGCTTTCTTT. Its protein is CASRPGAINTEAFF.

The rearrangement links TRBV2 to TRBJ1-5; D unresolved. Germline CDR1 reads SNHLY; CDR2 reads FYNNEI. The CDR3 is 12 amino acids. V lost 6 bases, J lost 5 bases, and 8 bases lay in between. CDR3 sequence (DNA): TGTGCCAGCAGGGAAAGGGATCAGCCCCAGCATTTT. Protein product: CASRERDQPQHF.

The chain recombines TRBV13 with TRBJ2-3; 8 nucleotides align to TRBD2. The CDR3 runs 15 residues. The ends lost 3 bases at V and 4 bases at J; junction bases unmatched: 6. CDR1 is PRHDT and CDR2 is FYEKMQ in the germline V gene (reference sequence). Here the CDR3 reads CASSFILAGSDTQYF. CDR3 DNA: TGTGCCAGCAGCTTCATCCTAGCGGGCTCAGATACGCAGTATTTT.

The chain employs TRBV27 and TRBJ2-7; 10 nucleotides line up with TRBD1. Germline CDR1 MNHEY, CDR2 SMNVEV (reference sequence). The CDR3 loop spans 15 amino acids. With 5 bases clipped from V and 3 bases from J, the junction kept 7 bases outside the gene matches. The CDR3 protein is CASSLPGQGYYEQYF. The CDR3 DNA reads TGTGCCAGCAGTCTACCGGGACAGGGGTACTACGAGCAGTACTTC.

The chain uses TRBV7-8 and TRBJ2-5; 7 bases align to TRBD2. Germline CDR1 SGHVS, CDR2 FQNEAQ. Trimming removed 7 bases from V and 3 bases from J; junction bases left unmatched: 8. CDR3 length equals 14 residues. CDR3 sequence reads: CASTLLAEKETQYF. The DNA of the CDR3 is TGTGCCAGCACCCTTCTAGCGGAAAAAGAGACCCAGTACTTC.

This chain connects TRBV6-6 to TRBJ1-1; D gene unclear. Germline CDR1 is MNHNY and CDR2 is SVGAGI (reference sequence). Trimming shortened V by 0 bases and J by 2 bases, and 7 bases separated the two germline ends. There are 14 residues in the CDR3. The CDR3 bases are TGTGCCAGCAGTTACTCGTACACTAACACTGAAGCTTTCTTT. This codes for CASSYSYTNTEAFF.

The chain joins TRBV29-1 to TRBJ1-1, with a weak D call TRBD1 (6 bases). CDR1 and CDR2 (germline): SQVTM, ANQGSEA. The CDR3 is made up of 12 amino acids. V was cut by 8 bases and J by 1 base, with 11 bases left in between. For the CDR3, the DNA is TGCAGCATACAGGGTTGGAACACTGAAGCTTTCTTT. This translates into CSIQGWNTEAFF.

The rearrangement links TRBV2 to TRBJ2-1; a weak D match, TRBD2 (6 bases). The CDR3 runs 12 residues. Trimming shortened V by 7 bases and J by 6 bases, and 10 bases separated the two germline ends. Germline V gene lookup returns CDR1 SNHLY and CDR2 FYNNEI. CDR3 sequence: CASTGGSNEQFF. The CDR3 DNA sequence: TGTGCCAGCACCGGGGGATCCAATGAGCAGTTCTTC.

The chain carries TRBV6-5 and TRBJ2-1; D is ambiguous. Trimming took 5 bases from V and 5 from J, leaving 13 bases between them. CDR1 is MNHEY and CDR2 is SVGAGI in the germline V gene. The CDR3 has 14 amino acids. The CDR3 DNA follows: TGTGCCAGCAGTCCCCTGACACCAGACAATGAGCAGTTCTTC. Translating gives CASSPLTPDNEQFF.

DNA of the CDR3: TGCGCCAGCAGCCTCGAGGTGGGCAGGGGGCCTGACGAGCAGTACTTC. Translated: CASSLEVGRGPDEQYF. The gene calls are TRBV4-3 and TRBJ2-5; 8 bases align to TRBD1. The assigned J gene may be wrong: the sequence end matches TRBJ2-7 better. In germline, CDR1 is LGHNA, CDR2 YSLEER. The CDR3 is 16 amino acids.

The sample holds a few counts of this clone. The CDR3 bases are TGTGCCAGCAGTTTTCAAGGGGACGGGCACGAGCAGTACTTC. This translates into CASSFQGDGHEQYF. V is TRBV28 and J is TRBJ2-7; the D gene could be TRBD1 or TRBD2 (5 bases each). Germline CDR1 is MDHEN and CDR2 is SYDVKM. V dropped 3 bases and J dropped 5 bases, with 14 bases sitting between them. The CDR3 is 14 amino acids.

The J gene is TRBJ1-6, the V gene TRBV5-5; 7 nucleotides agree with TRBD1. With 0 bases clipped from V and 9 bases from J, the junction kept 0 bases outside the gene matches. The CDR3 extends over 13 amino acids. Per the germline V gene, CDR1 is SGHKS and CDR2 is YYEKEE (reference sequence). CDR3 nucleotide sequence: TGTGCCAGCAGCTTGGGGGACAGTTCACCCCTCCACTTT. Translation gives CASSLGDSSPLHF.

V is TRBV4-1 and J is TRBJ1-1; D may be TRBD1 (6 bases). Germline V gives CDR1 MGHRA, CDR2 YSYEKL. The V end was cut by 4 bases, the J end by 5 bases, with 14 bases between. This CDR3 region has 14 residues. CDR3 residues: CASSRKQGGTEAFF. CDR3 sequence (DNA): TGCGCCAGCAGCCGAAAACAAGGGGGAACTGAAGCTTTCTTT.

The genes are TRBV10-3 and TRBJ1-1; a possible D gene is TRBD1 (6 bases). The CDR3 contains 18 residues. Germline V gives CDR1 ENHRY, CDR2 SYGVKD. V lost 0 bases, J lost 0 bases, and 17 bases lay in between. CDR3 in DNA: TGTGCCATCAGTGAGTCAGAGGGCAGGGGATGGATGAACACTGAAGCTTTCTTT. Amino acid sequence: CAISESEGRGWMNTEAFF.

This chain links TRBV19 with TRBJ1-6; no reliable D call. V shed 8 bases and J shed 0 bases, with 29 bases lying between them. Germline CDR1 and CDR2: LNHDA and SQIVND (reference sequence). There are 21 residues in the CDR3. The CDR3 coding sequence is TGTGCCAGTCCGTCAGTAGATCGGGGTCCCTCCGTTGGCTCCTATAATTCACCCCTCCACTTT. Protein product: CASPSVDRGPSVGSYNSPLHF. The entire variable domain, with the rest obtained from reference TRBV19 and TRBJ1-6, is as follows: DGGITQSPKYLFRKEGQNVTLSCEQNLNHDAMYWYRQDPGQGLRLIYYSQIVNDFQKGDIAEGYSVSREKKESFPLTVTSAQKNPTAFYLCASPSVDRGPSVGSYNSPLHFGNGTRLTVT.

A few counts support this clone. The J gene is TRBJ1-6, the V gene TRBV30; D is unclear. The germline V gene encodes CDR1 GTSNPN and CDR2 SVGIG (reference sequence). V lost 2 bases, J lost 10 bases, and 6 bases lay in between. CDR3 length equals 11 residues. CDR3: CAWSPGSPLHF. The CDR3 region has the DNA TGTGCCTGGAGTCCTGGCTCACCCCTCCACTTT.

The rearrangement joins TRBV6-4 to TRBJ2-6, with no clear D. Germline CDR1 reads MRHNA; CDR2 reads SNTAGT. The CDR3 extends over 17 amino acids. Trimming left V 0 bases short and J 2 bases short, with 11 bases between. Here the CDR3 reads CASSDSSSQTGANVLTF. Here the CDR3 DNA reads TGTGCCAGCAGTGACTCGAGCTCACAGACTGGGGCCAACGTCCTGACTTTC.